This TCR beta chain comes out of a study of PD-1 blockade in classical Hodgkin lymphoma. Study-level background: Nivolumab dosing for patients was 3 mg/kg, administered intravenously every 2 weeks. Study-wide results and caveats: Baseline TCR diversity was reportedly lower in newly diagnosed patients than in healthy donors. It was reported as lower still in relapsed/refractory patients. It was among complete responders that baseline diversity resembled that of newly diagnosed patients. CD4+ TCR diversity, unlike CD8+, climbed significantly by C4D1.

Indicated time point: cycle 4 day 1 (C4D1), after more than five weeks of nivolumab. Every patient relapsed after autologous stem cell transplantation, and brentuximab vedotin exposure varied. For this clone: Its antigen is unidentified.

Here immunoSEQ multiplex PCR was the method, and the copy in TCRdb shows in-frame clones only, minus some. The profile shows around 50,000 clones, around 91% of them singletons. The CDR3 spans 13 residues. Per germline, CDR1 SGDLS and CDR2 YYNGEE. Deletions cut 4 bases from V and 2 bases from J, with 9 bases between. Sequences were derived from peripheral blood mononuclear cells (PBMCs), sampled before the fourth cycle of nivolumab. This TCR was sampled from a human donor with classical Hodgkin lymphoma. The chain couples TRBV9 to TRBJ2-5; D is possibly TRBD1 (6 bases). In DNA form, the CDR3 reads TGTGCCAGCAGCTCGGGACAACAAGAGACCCAGTACTTC. Translation gives CASSSGQQETQYF.